This passage covers 24 T cell receptor beta chains from one sample sequenced in a study of siplizumab effects on memory and regulatory T cells. The assay was immunoSEQ multiplex PCR, and TCRdb's table has in-frame clones only and misses some. Found here are some 97,000 clones, approximately 90% of them singletons; the top ten hold 0.55% to 0.95%. The sample was Tregs sorted from blood. The receptors originated from a human donor in good health.

The genes are TRBV25-1 and TRBJ1-2; no definite D call. The CDR3 is 13 amino acids. Trimming cost V 2 bases and J 8 bases, with 12 bases left between them. CDR1 is MGHDK and CDR2 is SYGVNS in the germline V gene. The CDR3 protein is CASSEPGEQGYTF. In DNA form, the CDR3 reads TGTGCCAGCAGTGAACCGGGTGAGCAGGGCTACACCTTC.

This chain connects TRBV4-1 to TRBJ1-2; the D is unclear. The CDR3 sequence is 14 residues long. Germline lookup yields CDR1 MGHRA and CDR2 YSYEKL. Trimming took off 4 bases at V and 0 bases at J, with 9 bases between the two ends. CDR3 DNA sequence: TGCGCCAGCAGCCTCGAGGGTTCTAACTATGGCTACACCTTC. Amino acid sequence: CASSLEGSNYGYTF.

The chain uses TRBV5-6 and TRBJ1-1; 11 bases match TRBD1. The germline V gene encodes CDR1 SGHDT and CDR2 YYEEEE. The CDR3 is 16 amino acids. Trimming removed 4 bases from V and 4 bases from J; junction bases left unmatched: 9. In nucleotides, the CDR3 is TGTGCCAGCAGCAAGGACAGGGGGCGCCGGGGCACTGAAGCTTTCTTT. Translation gives CASSKDRGRRGTEAFF.

This chain links TRBV27 with TRBJ1-2; perhaps TRBD1 as D (5 bases). Per the germline V gene, CDR1 is MNHEY and CDR2 is SMNVEV (reference sequence). Trimming pared 9 bases from V and 0 bases from J, leaving 14 bases between. The CDR3 runs to 14 residues. CDR3 protein: CASRGGGANYGYTF. The CDR3 DNA follows: TGTGCCAGTCGTGGGGGGGGAGCTAACTATGGCTACACCTTC.

The V and J genes are TRBV27 and TRBJ1-2, with TRBD1 identical over 8 bases. Germline V gene sequence: CDR1 MNHEY, CDR2 SMNVEV (reference sequence). The V gene end was trimmed by 4 bases and the J gene end by 5 bases; junction bases not matched to a gene: 9. The CDR3 runs 15 residues. CDR3 in DNA: TGTGCCAGCAGTTCCTGGGACAGGACCTCTTATGGCTACACCTTC. It specifies CASSSWDRTSYGYTF.

This chain links TRBV2 with TRBJ2-5, with TRBD1 identical over 7 bases. CDR1 is SNHLY, CDR2 FYNNEI, per germline. This CDR3 has 13 residues. Trimming cost V 7 bases and J 1 base; bases outside gene matches: 3. CDR3 DNA sequence: TGTGCCAGCAACCGGGACAGCCAAGAGACCCAGTACTTC. It encodes CASNRDSQETQYF. The full variable domain, in which reference TRBV2 and TRBJ2-5 provide the parts outside the CDR3, is EPEVTQTPSHQVTQMGQEVILRCVPISNHLYFYWYRQILGQKVEFLVSFYNNEISEKSEIFDDQFSVERPDGSNFTLKIRSTKLEDSAMYFCASNRDSQETQYFGPGTRLLVL.

In this sample, this clone turned up once. The chain employs TRBV4-2 and TRBJ1-6; tentative D call: TRBD1 (6 bases). This CDR3 has 17 amino acids. Trimming removed 4 bases from V and 3 bases from J, with 16 bases in between. Germline V CDR1 and CDR2: LGHNA, YNFKEQ. CDR3 nucleotides: TGTGCCAGCAGCCGCCGACCCACAGGGAACTATAATTCACCCCTCCACTTT. Translating gives CASSRRPTGNYNSPLHF.

The chain links TRBV12-5 to TRBJ2-2; perhaps D is TRBD1 or TRBD2 (6 bases each). V gave up 5 bases and J gave up 6 bases, with 13 bases separating them. Germline V gives CDR1 LGHNT, CDR2 FRNRAP. The CDR3 is 14 residues long. The CDR3 DNA reads TGTGCTAGTGGTACGAGGGGGGCTGCCGGGGAGCTGTTTTTT. Its protein is CASGTRGAAGELFF. The whole variable domain, filled in from reference TRBV12-5 and TRBJ2-2, reads DARVTQTPRHKVTEMGQEVTMRCQPILGHNTVFWYRQTMMQGLELLAYFRNRAPLDDSGMPKDRFSAEMPDATLATLKIQPSEPRDSAVYFCASGTRGAAGELFFGEGSRLTVL.

The J gene is TRBJ2-4, the V gene TRBV9; no firm D call. The germline gives CDR1 SGDLS, CDR2 YYNGEE. V was clipped by 0 bases and J by 0 bases, with 10 bases between them. CDR3 length equals 16 residues. The CDR3 protein is CASSVGHGGAKNIQYF. In DNA form, the CDR3 reads TGTGCCAGCAGCGTAGGGCATGGCGGAGCCAAAAACATTCAGTACTTC.

The gene calls are TRBV5-4 and TRBJ2-5, with D hard to call. The V gene's germline CDR1 is SGHNT and CDR2 YYREEE (reference sequence). The CDR3 extends over 14 amino acids. Trimming shortened V by 4 bases and J by 3 bases, and 13 bases separated the two germline ends. In nucleotides, the CDR3 is TGTGCCAGCAGCGCAGGCAGACCCGAAGAGACCCAGTACTTC. It codes for CASSAGRPEETQYF.

The rearrangement links TRBV2 to TRBJ2-7; 7 bases are a match to TRBD2. This CDR3 is built from 15 residues. The V gene's germline CDR1 is SNHLY and CDR2 FYNNEI. Trimming cost V 8 bases and J 7 bases; bases outside gene matches: 17. The CDR3 coding sequence is TGTGCCAGCGGGGGGGGGAGACGGAAGCTTGGGGAGCAGTACTTC. It encodes CASGGGRRKLGEQYF.

The CDR3: CASGRDREAEQYF. CDR3 DNA: TGTGCCTCCGGGCGGGACAGGGAAGCCGAGCAGTACTTC. The V gene is TRBV6-1, the J gene TRBJ2-7, with 9 bases fitting TRBD1. The CDR3 length is 13 residues. Losses at the gene ends were 11 bases for V and 6 bases for J; bases not matched to a gene: 11. Germline V gene sequence: CDR1 MNHNS, CDR2 SASEGT.

The chain recombines TRBV7-8 with TRBJ2-1, with D unresolved. The CDR3 contains 8 residues. Per the germline V gene, CDR1 is SGHVS and CDR2 is FQNEAQ. Deletions cut 11 bases from V and 10 bases from J, with 6 bases between. The CDR3 region is CASGEQFF. CDR3 sequence (DNA): TGTGCCTCCGGCGAGCAGTTCTTC.

The chain carries TRBV10-3 and TRBJ1-5; TRBD1 matches 12 bases. The CDR3 consists of 15 residues. Germline loops: CDR1 ENHRY, CDR2 SYGVKD. Trimming took 4 bases from V and 5 from J; bases not matched to a gene: 3. The CDR3 region is CAISAGTGGYQPQHF. CDR3 in DNA: TGTGCCATCAGTGCCGGGACAGGGGGCTATCAGCCCCAGCATTTT.

V and J are TRBV9 and TRBJ1-2, with 8 bases lining up with TRBD1. Germline CDR1 and CDR2: SGDLS and YYNGEE. The CDR3 covers 16 residues. J was trimmed by 8 bases and V by 3 bases; bases with no gene match: 15. CDR3 region: CASSAQGARIARGYTF. The CDR3 DNA follows: TGTGCCAGCAGCGCTCAGGGGGCGCGGATCGCCAGGGGCTACACCTTC.

This rearrangement joins TRBV18 to TRBJ1-1, with TRBD1 matching 8 bases. The junction had 6 bases not matched to a gene; V was cut back by 0 bases and J by 0 bases. CDR3 length: 17 amino acids. Germline lookup yields CDR1 KGHSH and CDR2 LQKENI. The CDR3 DNA sequence: TGTGCCAGCTCACCACCGGTTGCAGGGGGCATGAACACTGAAGCTTTCTTT. The encoded protein is CASSPPVAGGMNTEAFF.

The rearrangement links TRBV19 to TRBJ1-1; 7 nucleotides align to TRBD1. V dropped 0 bases and J dropped 1; count of bases not matched to a gene: 5. Germline CDR1 is LNHDA and CDR2 is SQIVND (reference sequence). This CDR3 is 16 amino acids long. CDR3 DNA sequence: TGTGCCAGTAGTATAGACGGGGGACAGCCGAACACTGAAGCTTTCTTT. Protein sequence: CASSIDGGQPNTEAFF.

The rearrangement links TRBV4-2 to TRBJ1-5; 9 bases match TRBD1. The CDR3 loop spans 16 amino acids. Germline CDR1 and CDR2: LGHNA and YNFKEQ. V was pared by 1 base and J by 6 bases, with 7 bases of the junction left unmatched. This chain's CDR3 is CASSQVNRGPGQPQHF. CDR3 DNA: TGTGCCAGCAGCCAAGTAAACAGGGGGCCAGGTCAGCCCCAGCATTTT.

The chain links TRBV7-2 to TRBJ2-7; no clear D. Trimming shortened V by 3 bases and J by 4 bases, and 7 bases separated the two germline ends. The CDR3 contains 12 residues. The V gene's germline CDR1 is SGHTA and CDR2 FQGNSA. The CDR3 is CASSFKTYEQYF. CDR3 sequence (DNA): TGTGCCAGCAGCTTCAAAACTTACGAGCAGTACTTC.

J is TRBJ1-4 and V is TRBV19; D is unresolved. The CDR3 has 16 amino acids. V gave up 3 bases and J gave up 10 bases, with 21 bases separating them. Germline values: CDR1 LNHDA, CDR2 SQIVND (reference sequence). CDR3 sequence reads: CASSILDWTVKGKLFF. The CDR3, as DNA: TGTGCCAGTAGTATTTTGGACTGGACGGTGAAAGGAAAACTGTTTTTT.

The CDR3 region is CASSNRGLSRPNTEAFF. CDR3 DNA: TGTGCCAGCAGTAACAGGGGTTTATCCCGACCGAACACTGAAGCTTTCTTT. The chain links TRBV27 to TRBJ1-1; TRBD1 aligns across 7 bases. V lost 5 bases and J lost 1; bases outside the gene matches: 13. The V gene's germline CDR1 is MNHEY and CDR2 SMNVEV (reference sequence). CDR3 size: 17 residues.

The V call is TRBV6-1, the J call TRBJ2-1; no clear D. Trimming left V 6 bases short and J 7 bases short, with 7 bases between. This CDR3 spans 11 amino acids. In germline, CDR1 is MNHNS, CDR2 SASEGT. The DNA for the CDR3 is TGTGCCAGCAGGGCAGTGAATGAGCAGTTCTTC. This translates into CASRAVNEQFF.

The chain couples TRBV11-2 to TRBJ1-4, with a weak D call TRBD1 (6 bases). V lost 5 bases and J 3 bases, leaving 13 bases between the germline ends. The CDR3 contains 15 residues. The V gene's germline CDR1 is SGHAT and CDR2 FQNNGV. The CDR3 coding sequence is TGTGCCAGCAGCCCGGGGGCGGGTGCTAATGAAAAACTGTTTTTT. Amino acid sequence: CASSPGAGANEKLFF.

V and J are TRBV5-1 and TRBJ2-3, with D tentatively TRBD2 (5 bases). V lost 3 bases and J lost 2, with 16 bases in between. The CDR3 contains 16 residues. Germline V gene lookup returns CDR1 SGHRS and CDR2 YFSETQ. DNA of the CDR3: TGCGCCAGCAGCTCCCATCGGGGTACTTACACAGATACGCAGTATTTT. Translating gives CASSSHRGTYTDTQYF.